This T cell receptor beta chain was documented in a study of shared clonotypes between healthy human individuals. Using immunoSEQ multiplex PCR, the repertoire was profiled, and TCRdb retains in-frame clones only, with some absent. Among about 2.2 million clones listed, just over 90% were seen once. Terminally differentiated effector memory CD45RA+ cells were excluded from the naive CD8 cells, which were CD45RO-negative and positively selected for CCR7. Trimming removed 5 bases at V and 1 base at J, with 15 bases between. CDR1 and CDR2 from the germline V gene are SGHVS and FNYEAQ. The CDR3 loop spans 17 amino acids.

Sequenced: naive CD8+ T cells from PBMCs. This clonotype was sampled from a man aged 18 to 29 in good health. Some clones in this sample may be carry-over from other donors' samples. This rearrangement joins TRBV7-6 to TRBJ2-6; D possibly corresponds to TRBD1 (6 bases). The CDR3 DNA reads TGTGCCAGCAGCCCCCGGGACAAGAGGTCTGGGGCCAACGTCCTGACTTTC. Translation gives CASSPRDKRSGANVLTF. Filled out from reference TRBV7-6 and TRBJ2-6, the complete variable domain reads GAGVSQSPRYKVTKRGQDVALRCDPISGHVSLYWYRQALGQGPEFLTYFNYEAQQDKSGLPNDRFSAERPEGSISTLTIQRTEQRDSAMYRCASSPRDKRSGANVLTFGAGSRLTVL.